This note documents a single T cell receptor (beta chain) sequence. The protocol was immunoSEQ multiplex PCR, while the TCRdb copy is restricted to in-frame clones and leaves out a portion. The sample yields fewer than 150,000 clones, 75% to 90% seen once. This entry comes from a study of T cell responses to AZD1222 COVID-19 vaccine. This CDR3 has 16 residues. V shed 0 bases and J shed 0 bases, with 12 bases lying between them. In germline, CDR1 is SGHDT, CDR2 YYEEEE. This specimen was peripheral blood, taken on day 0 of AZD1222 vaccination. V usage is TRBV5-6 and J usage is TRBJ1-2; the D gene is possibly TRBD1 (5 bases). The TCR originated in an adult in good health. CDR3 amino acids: CASSLERGEANYGYTF. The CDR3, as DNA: TGTGCCAGCAGCTTGGAGCGGGGGGAGGCTAACTATGGCTACACCTTC.